This TCR beta chain was captured in a study of CD8+CD57+ T cells in acquired aplastic anemia. Study-wide context: Sorted cells (CD4+ and CD8+) yielded DNA amounts that averaged approximately 3.2 ug.

From germline, CDR1 is ENHRY and CDR2 SYGVKD. The CDR3 spans 12 residues. Trimming shortened V by 8 bases and J by 7 bases, and 12 bases separated the two germline ends. TCR beta VDJ and CDR3 were profiled, and genomic DNA was the template. TCRdb recomputed calls from the reads with MiXCR, one row per CDR3 protein. The profile shows approximately 260,000 distinct CDR3 sequences, less than 85% of them singletons. The sequenced patients had an expansion of CD8+CD57+ cells seen by flow cytometry. Among the patients, all had severe acquired aplastic anemia. The blood sampling took place in patients who had so far received no therapy.

This TCR derives from a human donor with aplastic anemia. The chain links TRBV10-3 to TRBJ1-5; possible D gene TRBD1, 6 bases. Input material: sorted CD4+, CD8+, or CD8+CD57+ T cells (not recorded which) from PBMCs. The CDR3 sequence is CAISEGGQPQHF. In DNA form, the CDR3 reads TGTGCCATCTCTGAGGGGGGGCAGCCCCAGCATTTT.